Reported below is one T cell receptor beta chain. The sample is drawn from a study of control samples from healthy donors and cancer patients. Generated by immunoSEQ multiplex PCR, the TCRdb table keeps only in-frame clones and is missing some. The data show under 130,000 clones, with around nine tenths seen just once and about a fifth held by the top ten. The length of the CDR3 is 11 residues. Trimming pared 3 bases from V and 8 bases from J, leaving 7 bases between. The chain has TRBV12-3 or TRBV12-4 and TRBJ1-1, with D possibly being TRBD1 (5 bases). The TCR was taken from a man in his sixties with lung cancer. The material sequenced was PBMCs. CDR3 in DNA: TGTGCCAGCAGTTTGGGGCCAGAAGCTTTCTTT. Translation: CASSLGPEAFF.